The 21 T cell receptor beta chains given below trace back to one sample, sequenced in a study of vaccination effects on CD4 cells after COVID-19. Antigen-specific CD4+ T cells expanded by the ViraFEST assay with viral peptide pools were then sequenced. A roughly ten-day culture period preceded the isolation of CD4+ T cells. Each participant was given two doses of one vaccine (BNT162b2 or mRNA-1273). Some clones are missing from TCRdb's copy, which holds only in-frame ones; the method was immunoSEQ multiplex PCR. The repertoire consists of under 85,000 clones, with around 77% occurring once and the leading ten covering 0.85% to 1.3%. Their target antigens are unknown. This specimen was CD4+ T cells from PBMCs cultured with HCoV-OC43 spike peptides, taken after COVID-19 vaccination. Subset defined: HCoV-OC43 spike overlapping peptide pool stimulation. These receptors were taken from a human donor who received a COVID-19 vaccine.

In DNA, the CDR3 is TGTGCCAGCAGCTTGGAAGGGGCGGTAAACGAGCAGTACGTC. Translating gives CASSLEGAVNEQYV. J is TRBJ2-7 and V is TRBV5-6; D may be TRBD1 (5 bases). V dropped 0 bases and J dropped 5 bases, with 12 bases sitting between them. This CDR3 is built from 14 residues. CDR1 is SGHDT and CDR2 is YYEEEE in the germline V gene.

In its sample, this clone was seen a few times. The V and J genes are TRBV7-8 and TRBJ1-2, with TRBD1 identical over 7 bases. The ends lost 5 bases at V and 4 bases at J; junction bases unmatched: 10. The CDR3 contains 15 residues. CDR1 SGHVS and CDR2 FQNEAQ come from the germline V gene. The CDR3, as DNA: TGTGCCAGCAGCCCCCGGACAGGTACTGGCTATGGCTACACCTTC. Residues: CASSPRTGTGYGYTF.

The chain links TRBV25-1 to TRBJ1-1; tentatively, D is TRBD1 (5 bases). The CDR3 consists of 15 residues. Trimming removed 6 bases from V and 1 base from J, with 15 bases in between. Germline CDR1 reads MGHDK; CDR2 reads SYGVNS. The CDR3 sequence is CASRPRTGQNTEAFF. The CDR3 DNA reads TGTGCCAGCAGACCCCGGACGGGGCAGAACACTGAAGCTTTCTTT. Looking up the rest from reference TRBV25-1 and TRBJ1-1 gives the full variable domain: EADIYQTPRYLVIGTGKKITLECSQTMGHDKMYWYQQDPGMELHLIHYSYGVNSTEKGDLSSESTVSRIRTEHFPLTLESARPSHTSQYLCASRPRTGQNTEAFFGQGTRLTVV.

J is TRBJ1-1 and V is TRBV5-1; D unresolved. The V gene's germline CDR1 is SGHRS and CDR2 YFSETQ. The CDR3 consists of 13 residues. V lost 2 bases and J 2 bases, leaving 7 bases between the germline ends. For the CDR3, the DNA is TGCGCCAGCAGCTTAGGGATCAACACTGAAGCTTTCTTT. Amino acids: CASSLGINTEAFF.

J is TRBJ2-7 and V is TRBV11-2, with D perhaps TRBD1 or TRBD2 (6 bases each). This CDR3 contains 16 residues. The V gene's germline CDR1 is SGHAT and CDR2 FQNNGV. V was shortened by 2 bases and J by 3 bases, with 17 bases between the two germline ends. CDR3 sequence (DNA): TGTGCCAGCAGCTTATCCCGGGGGCGAAAACACTACGAGCAGTACGTC. Amino acids: CASSLSRGRKHYEQYV.

This clone came up a few times. This chain links TRBV5-1 with TRBJ2-1; 8 bases are shared with TRBD2. CDR3 size: 15 residues. V lost 0 bases to trimming and J lost 4 bases; unmatched junction nucleotides: 3. CDR1 and CDR2 from the germline V gene are SGHRS and YFSETQ. DNA for the CDR3: TGCGCCAGCAGCTTGGAGCCGGGGGGGTACAATGAGCAGTTCTTC. This gives the protein CASSLEPGGYNEQFF.

The genes are TRBV6-5 and TRBJ2-1, with D uncertain. The CDR3 is 11 residues long. Germline V CDR1 and CDR2: MNHEY, SVGAGI. Trimming removed 6 bases from V and 7 bases from J, with 7 bases in between. The chain's CDR3 is CASRDGNEQFF. CDR3 nucleotides: TGTGCCAGCAGGGACGGGAATGAGCAGTTCTTC.

The CDR3 loop is CASTGQRYSFF. CDR3 nucleotide sequence: TGTGCCAGCACCGGACAGCGCTACTCTTTCTTT. This chain connects TRBV2 to TRBJ1-1; D is possibly TRBD1 (6 bases). This CDR3 spans 11 amino acids. Germline CDR1 reads SNHLY; CDR2 reads FYNNEI. V lost 7 bases and J lost 12, with 15 bases in between. Filled out from reference TRBV2 and TRBJ1-1, the complete variable domain reads EPEVTQTPSHQVTQMGQEVILRCVPISNHLYFYWYRQILGQKVEFLVSFYNNEISEKSEIFDDQFSVERPDGSNFTLKIRSTKLEDSAMYFCASTGQRYSFFGQGTRLTVV.

The genes are TRBV18 and TRBJ1-4; weak D call: TRBD1 (6 bases). This CDR3 has 15 residues. Trimming pared 6 bases from V and 7 bases from J, leaving 18 bases between. Germline CDR1 KGHSH, CDR2 LQKENI. The CDR3 coding sequence is TGTGCCAGCTCCCTTTTCGGGGGCGGTAGTGAAAAACTGTTTTTT. This codes for CASSLFGGGSEKLFF.

The CDR3 region has the DNA TGTGCCAGCTCACCTCGACAGGGTGCTCATGGCTACACCTTC. Translated: CASSPRQGAHGYTF. This chain links TRBV18 with TRBJ1-2; TRBD1 aligns across 7 bases. CDR1 and CDR2 (germline): KGHSH, LQKENI. Trimming removed 3 bases from V and 6 bases from J; junction bases left unmatched: 7. This CDR3 contains 14 residues.

This clone was found a few times. The chain recombines TRBV7-3 with TRBJ1-6; the D gene is possibly TRBD1 (6 bases). CDR1 is SGHTA, CDR2 FQGTGA, per germline. V was shortened by 5 bases and J by 6 bases, with 14 bases between the two germline ends. This CDR3 has 15 amino acids. CDR3 in amino acids: CASSLGGQTNSPLHF. The CDR3, as DNA: TGTGCCAGCAGCCTAGGAGGACAGACTAATTCACCCCTCCACTTT.

This chain links TRBV28 with TRBJ1-2; TRBD1 is a possible D gene (6 bases). CDR1 is MDHEN and CDR2 is SYDVKM in the germline V gene. V was clipped by 4 bases and J by 8 bases, with 14 bases between them. CDR3 length: 13 residues. The CDR3 protein is CASSSSDRRGYTF. In nucleotides, the CDR3 is TGTGCCAGCAGTTCCTCGGACAGAAGGGGCTACACCTTC.

This clone was recorded a few times. The chain couples TRBV12-3 or TRBV12-4 to TRBJ2-2, with 8 bases fitting TRBD1. This CDR3 spans 13 amino acids. V gave up 7 bases and J gave up 6 bases; unmatched junction bases: 4. CDR3: CASKDRAPGELFF. CDR3 in DNA: TGTGCCAGCAAGGACAGGGCTCCCGGGGAGCTGTTTTTT.

V and J are TRBV5-1 and TRBJ2-2, with D hard to call. The CDR3 is 13 amino acids. Between the trimmed V and J ends, which lost 5 bases and 4 bases, there was a span of 9 bases. Germline-derived CDR1 and CDR2 are SGHRS and YFSETQ. The CDR3 region is CASREPGTGELFF. Written as DNA, the CDR3 is TGCGCCAGCAGAGAACCGGGCACCGGGGAGCTGTTTTTT.

This clone is a singleton in its sample. DNA for the CDR3: TGTGCCAGCAGCCGAGCGGAAATTCAGTACTTC. This gives the protein CASSRAEIQYF. The chain couples TRBV11-1 to TRBJ2-4; TRBD2 might be the D (5 bases). Germline CDR1 and CDR2: SGHAT and FQDESV (reference sequence). The CDR3 totals 11 residues. V was clipped by 5 bases and J by 10 bases, with 9 bases between them.

The V call is TRBV6-5, the J call TRBJ2-6, with D possibly being TRBD1 or TRBD2 (5 bases each). CDR3 length equals 15 residues. Between the trimmed V and J ends, which lost 5 bases and 0 bases, there was a span of 8 bases. Germline V gives CDR1 MNHEY, CDR2 SVGAGI. The CDR3 nucleotides are TGTGCCAGCAGTCCGAGGGGCTCTGGGGCCAACGTCCTGACTTTC. It encodes CASSPRGSGANVLTF.

The chain uses TRBV9 and TRBJ2-6; 9 bases align to TRBD2. Trimming took 3 bases from V and 4 from J; bases not matched to a gene: 5. Germline V gene data show CDR1 as SGDLS and CDR2 as YYNGEE. The CDR3 is made up of 16 amino acids. DNA for the CDR3: TGTGCCAGCAGCGCCGGACTAGCGCAAGGGGCCAACGTCCTGACTTTC. It yields the protein CASSAGLAQGANVLTF.

In its sample, this clone was seen a few times. This chain uses TRBV6-5 with TRBJ1-2; no clear D. The V end lost 5 bases, the J end lost 7 bases, and 14 bases lay between the germline ends. The CDR3 loop spans 13 amino acids. Per the germline V gene, CDR1 is MNHEY and CDR2 is SVGAGI. The CDR3 region is CASSSIGLGGYTF. The CDR3 nucleotides are TGTGCCAGCAGTAGTATCGGATTGGGTGGCTACACCTTC.

This chain joins TRBV24-1 and TRBJ2-5; a weak D match, TRBD1 (6 bases). The V gene lost 4 bases and the J gene lost 5 bases, with 10 bases spanning the gap. Germline-derived CDR1 and CDR2 are KGHDR and SFDVKD. CDR3 size: 13 residues. CDR3 protein: CATSDTGTETQYF. The DNA for the CDR3 is TGTGCCACCAGTGACACAGGGACGGAGACCCAGTACTTC.

In the case of this clone: Other DNA sequences in this sample translate to the same CDR3. The chain links TRBV7-3 to TRBJ2-2; TRBD1 is a possible D gene (5 bases). Germline CDR1 SGHTA, CDR2 FQGTGA. The CDR3 sequence is 14 residues long. V dropped 5 bases and J dropped 1 base, with 8 bases sitting between them. The CDR3 spells CASSRDRNTGELFF. DNA for the CDR3: TGTGCCAGCAGCCGCGACAGGAACACCGGGGAGCTGTTTTTT.

The chain links TRBV3-1 (or the pseudogene TRBV3-2) to TRBJ2-6; 7 bases match TRBD1. The trim removed 5 bases at V and 0 bases at J, leaving 13 bases unmatched. Germline lookup yields CDR1 LGHDT and CDR2 YNNKEL (reference sequence). The CDR3 length is 19 residues. The DNA of the CDR3 is TGTGCCAGCAGCGGGAGACCGGGACAGTCCTTCTCTGGGGCCAACGTCCTGACTTTC. It translates to CASSGRPGQSFSGANVLTF.